The source of this T cell receptor (beta chain) is a study of blood T cell repertoires in COVID-19. Assay: immunoSEQ multiplex PCR; the TCRdb copy retains only in-frame clones and omits some. The sample includes roughly 290,000 clones, roughly 85% of them seen just once. CDR1 is MNHEY and CDR2 is SVGAGI in the germline V gene. The CDR3 sequence is 15 residues long. With V trimmed by 7 bases and J by 8 bases, 13 bases remained unmatched. The clonotype was recovered from a woman between 25 and 40 years old who had recovered from COVID-19. The J gene is TRBJ2-3, the V gene TRBV6-5; 9 nucleotides line up with TRBD2. The sequencing sample was made of PBMCs or T cells enriched from blood (not recorded which). The CDR3 loop reads CASKDGTSPIGTQYF. The CDR3 coding sequence is TGTGCCAGCAAAGACGGGACTAGCCCTATTGGTACGCAGTATTTT.